This T cell receptor beta chain emerged from a study of T-cell reconstitution after alpha-beta-depleted transplantation in children. Ten or more counts support this clonotype. Germline V CDR1 and CDR2: LGHDT, YNNKEL (reference sequence). CDR3 length: 17 residues. Trimming at V came to 4 bases and at J to 0 bases, leaving 6 bases not matched to a gene. This sample's TCRbeta library carried unique molecular identifier barcodes. MiXCR was run by TCRdb on the PCR reads, yielding one entry per CDR3 protein. The sample shows 200,000 to 300,000 distinct CDR3 sequences, around 13% of them seen only once. This specimen was PBMCs from the stem cell graft donor, taken from the stem cell graft. The sequence was obtained from a human donor who donated a stem cell graft to a child with acute lymphoblastic leukemia. The chain recombines TRBV3-1 with TRBJ2-5; TRBD2 matches 12 bases. CDR3 in DNA: TGTGCCAGCAGCCGAGAAGGACTAGCGGGGTACCAAGAGACCCAGTACTTC. As protein: CASSREGLAGYQETQYF.